This T cell receptor (beta chain) was documented in a study of T-cell reconstitution after alpha-beta-depleted transplantation in children. The study, taken as a whole, reports: Expanded graft clones, several hundred of them, were reportedly the source of alpha-beta T cells about two months after transplant. Surviving recipient T cells and thymic progenitors accounted for the high day-60 TCRbeta diversity observed in some patients.

Trimming shortened V by 0 bases and J by 0 bases, and 8 bases separated the two germline ends. The length of the CDR3 is 16 residues. Germline V gene sequence: CDR1 KGHDR, CDR2 SFDVKD. The TCRbeta library was prepared with unique molecular identifiers. TCRdb redid the calling of the PCR reads with MiXCR, one entry per CDR3 protein. The table includes 120,000 to 150,000 distinct CDR3 sequences, 8.5% to 10% detected once. Of note for this clonotype: No antigen is known for it.

Sequenced material: PBMCs, mostly from graft donor cells, taken 180 days after TCRalphabeta/CD19-depleted stem cell transplant. The source of this sequence is a female patient between 2 and 15 years old who had a stem cell transplant for congenital amegakaryocytic thrombocytopenia, so the T cells may come from the graft donor. This chain uses TRBV24-1 with TRBJ2-1, with a tentative D call TRBD2 (5 bases). Here the CDR3 DNA reads TGTGCCACCAGTGATTTGGCGGGCAGCTCCTACAATGAGCAGTTCTTC. Translating it yields CATSDLAGSSYNEQFF.